The clone carrying this T cell receptor beta chain was seen more than once but under ten times. The sample is drawn from a study of early T cells in non-severe SARS-CoV-2 infection. Study details: Sequencing of unsorted whole blood was done on bulk RNA, leaving chains unpaired.

Individual cDNA molecules were tagged with unique molecular identifiers. TCRdb redid the calling of the 5' RACE reads with MiXCR, one entry per CDR3 protein. The data hold more than 80,000 distinct CDR3 sequences, with around 15% observed a single time. This TCR was sampled from an adult who was a healthcare worker with PCR-confirmed SARS-CoV-2 infection or an uninfected control (not recorded which). Sequencing used whole blood.

CDR3 protein: CASGRMNTEAFF. The CDR3 DNA reads as TGTGCCAGCGGGAGGATGAACACTGAAGCTTTCTTT. The chain combines TRBV6-1 with TRBJ1-1; no clear D gene. Looked up from germline, CDR1 is MNHNS and CDR2 is SASEGT. V lost 8 bases and J 0 bases, leaving 7 bases between the germline ends. The CDR3 covers 12 residues.